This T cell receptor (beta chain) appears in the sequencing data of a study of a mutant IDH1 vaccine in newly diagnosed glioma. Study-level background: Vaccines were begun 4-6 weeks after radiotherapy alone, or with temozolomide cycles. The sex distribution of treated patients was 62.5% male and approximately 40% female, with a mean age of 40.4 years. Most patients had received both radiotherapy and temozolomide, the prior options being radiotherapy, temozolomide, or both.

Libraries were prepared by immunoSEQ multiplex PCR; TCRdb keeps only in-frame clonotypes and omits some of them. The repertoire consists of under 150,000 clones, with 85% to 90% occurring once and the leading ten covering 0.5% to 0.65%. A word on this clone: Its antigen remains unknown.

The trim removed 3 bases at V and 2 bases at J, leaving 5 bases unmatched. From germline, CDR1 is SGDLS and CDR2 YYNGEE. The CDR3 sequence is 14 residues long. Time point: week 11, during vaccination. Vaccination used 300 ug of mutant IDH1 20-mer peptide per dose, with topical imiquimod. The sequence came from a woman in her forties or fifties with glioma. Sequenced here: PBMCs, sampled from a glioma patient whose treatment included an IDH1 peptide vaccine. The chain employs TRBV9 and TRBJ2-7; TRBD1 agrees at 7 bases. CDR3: CASSAGQRTYEQYF. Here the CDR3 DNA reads TGTGCCAGCAGCGCGGGACAGAGAACCTACGAGCAGTACTTC. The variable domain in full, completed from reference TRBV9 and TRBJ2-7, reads DSGVTQTPKHLITATGQRVTLRCSPRSGDLSVYWYQQSLDQGLQFLIQYYNGEERAKGNILERFSAQQFPDLHSELNLSSLELGDSALYFCASSAGQRTYEQYFGPGTRLTVT.